This T cell receptor beta chain comes out of a study of blood T cell repertoires in COVID-19. On the study more broadly: The samples span acute and convalescent COVID-19 from the United States, Italy and Spain. From T cells, B-cell-depleted T cells, or PBMCs came the material, which was cDNA or gDNA.

In this sample, this clone turned up a few times. As originally analysed: Counts of nucleated cells, estimated from reference gene primer amplification, were obtained. Generated by immunoSEQ multiplex PCR, the TCRdb table keeps only in-frame clones and is missing some. The V and J calls and clone size come from that table; D and trimming were worked out from the DNA. The table shows 25,000 to 30,000 clones, with 85% to 90% occurring only once. CDR3 size: 14 residues. V was trimmed by 3 bases and J by 3 bases, leaving 12 bases between them. Germline V CDR1 and CDR2: LNHDA, SQIVND (reference sequence). The rearrangement links TRBV19 to TRBJ2-7; the D gene is possibly TRBD2 (6 bases). This TCR derives from a woman in her fifties or sixties with active COVID-19. Sequenced sample: peripheral blood. In nucleotides, the CDR3 is TGTGCCAGTAGTATTGTCGGAGGGGACTACGAGCAGTACTTC. Its translation is CASSIVGGDYEQYF.